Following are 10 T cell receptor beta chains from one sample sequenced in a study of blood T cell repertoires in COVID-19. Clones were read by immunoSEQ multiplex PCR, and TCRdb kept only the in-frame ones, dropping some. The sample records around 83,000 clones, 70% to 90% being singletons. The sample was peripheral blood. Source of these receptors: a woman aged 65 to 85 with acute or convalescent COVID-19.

The CDR3 DNA reads TGTGCCAGTAGTATGATCAAGGGACAGGGGGCGTCTGGGGCCAACGTCCTGACTTTC. It translates to CASSMIKGQGASGANVLTF. The chain carries TRBV19 and TRBJ2-6; 12 bases line up with TRBD1. Germline loops: CDR1 LNHDA, CDR2 SQIVND (reference sequence). Trimming took 3 bases from V and 1 from J; bases not matched to a gene: 7. The CDR3 is made up of 19 amino acids.

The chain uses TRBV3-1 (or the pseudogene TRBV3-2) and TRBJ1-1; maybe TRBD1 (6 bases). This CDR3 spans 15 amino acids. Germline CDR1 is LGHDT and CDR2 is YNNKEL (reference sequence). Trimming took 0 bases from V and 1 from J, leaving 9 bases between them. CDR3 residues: CASSQEGGANTEAFF. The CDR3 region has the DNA TGTGCCAGCAGCCAAGAAGGGGGTGCGAACACTGAAGCTTTCTTT.

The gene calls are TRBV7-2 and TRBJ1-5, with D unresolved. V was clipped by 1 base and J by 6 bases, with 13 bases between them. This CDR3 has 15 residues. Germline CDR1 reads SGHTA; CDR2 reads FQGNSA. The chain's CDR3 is CASSLVGMVGQPQHF. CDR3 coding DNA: TGTGCCAGCAGCTTAGTTGGCATGGTTGGTCAGCCCCAGCATTTT.

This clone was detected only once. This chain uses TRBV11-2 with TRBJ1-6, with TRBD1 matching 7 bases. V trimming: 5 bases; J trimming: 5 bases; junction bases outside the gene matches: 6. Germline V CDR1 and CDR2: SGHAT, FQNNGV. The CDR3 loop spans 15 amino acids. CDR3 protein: CASSPRDRDNSPLHF. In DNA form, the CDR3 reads TGTGCCAGCAGCCCCAGAGACAGGGATAATTCACCCCTCCACTTT.

CDR3 coding DNA: TGTGCCAGCAGCTACAGGGATTTAGAGCCCCAGCATTTT. It is translated as CASSYRDLEPQHF. The chain joins TRBV7-2 to TRBJ1-5; weak D call: TRBD1 (6 bases). CDR1 and CDR2 from the germline V gene are SGHTA and FQGNSA. The CDR3 has 13 amino acids. V lost 4 bases to trimming and J lost 8 bases, with 12 bases between them.

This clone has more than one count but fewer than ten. The CDR3 bases are TGTGCCAGCAGCAATAGAGGGCGGGATTCACCCCTCCACTTT. This gives the protein CASSNRGRDSPLHF. This chain connects TRBV3-1 (or the pseudogene TRBV3-2) to TRBJ1-6, with no clear D. This CDR3 contains 14 residues. Germline V lookup: CDR1 LGHDT, CDR2 YNNKEL (reference sequence). V was pared by 5 bases and J by 8 bases, with 13 bases between.

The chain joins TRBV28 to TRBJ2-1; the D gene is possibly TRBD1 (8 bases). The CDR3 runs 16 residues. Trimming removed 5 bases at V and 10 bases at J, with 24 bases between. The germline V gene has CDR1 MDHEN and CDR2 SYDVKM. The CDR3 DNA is TGTGCCAGCAGTGGGGGAGGGACAGGCTTCTTTGGAGAGCAGTTCTTC. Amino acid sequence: CASSGGGTGFFGEQFF.

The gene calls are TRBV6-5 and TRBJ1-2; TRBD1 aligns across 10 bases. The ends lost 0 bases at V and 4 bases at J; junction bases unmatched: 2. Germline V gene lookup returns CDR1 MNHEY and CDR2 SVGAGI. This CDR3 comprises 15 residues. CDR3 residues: CASSYSDRGVYGYTF. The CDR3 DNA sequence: TGTGCCAGCAGTTACTCGGACAGGGGGGTCTATGGCTACACCTTC.

In nucleotides, the CDR3 is TGTGCCAGCAGCCAAGCTACAATAGCGGGACAAGATACGCAGTATTTT. As protein: CASSQATIAGQDTQYF. This chain uses TRBV7-2 with TRBJ2-3; TRBD2 agrees at 8 bases. Per the germline V gene, CDR1 is SGHTA and CDR2 is FQGNSA. Trimming cost V 5 bases and J 5 bases; bases outside gene matches: 12. CDR3 length equals 16 residues.

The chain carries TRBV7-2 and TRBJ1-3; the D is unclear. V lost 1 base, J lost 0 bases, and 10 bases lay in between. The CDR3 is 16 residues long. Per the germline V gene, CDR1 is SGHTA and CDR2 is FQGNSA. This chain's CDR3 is CASSLDLGSSGNTIYF. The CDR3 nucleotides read TGTGCCAGCAGCTTAGATCTGGGGAGCTCTGGAAACACCATATATTTT.